This T cell receptor beta chain was obtained from a study of glioma-infiltrating T cells. General study results and limits: Very few CDR3 sequences were shared between tissue and blood. Signature shared blood CDR3 motifs were enriched in low-divergence and depleted in high-divergence patients.

Trimming left V 5 bases short and J 8 bases short, with 15 bases between. There are 13 residues in the CDR3. Amplification of TCR alpha and beta CDR3 regions from RNA used iRepertoire nested multiplex PCR. For one-step reverse transcription and amplification, 100-400 ng of tissue mRNA or PBMC total RNA was used. TCRdb passed the multiplex PCR reads through MiXCR, listing each CDR3 protein once. The top ten clones hold approximately 12% of a sample with 400,000 or so distinct CDR3 sequences, 35% to 45% of them seen once. On this clonotype itself: The antigen is unknown.

The sequence derives from a human donor with low-grade glioma or glioblastoma, undergoing nonglioma brain surgery, or in good health (not recorded which). The chain combines TRBV12-3 or TRBV12-4 with TRBJ1-2; possible D gene TRBD1, 6 bases. Input material: glioma tissue, nonneoplastic brain tissue, or PBMCs (not recorded which). Here the CDR3 reads CASSPIGQKGYTF. The CDR3 DNA sequence: TGTGCCAGCAGTCCAATCGGACAGAAAGGCTACACCTTC.